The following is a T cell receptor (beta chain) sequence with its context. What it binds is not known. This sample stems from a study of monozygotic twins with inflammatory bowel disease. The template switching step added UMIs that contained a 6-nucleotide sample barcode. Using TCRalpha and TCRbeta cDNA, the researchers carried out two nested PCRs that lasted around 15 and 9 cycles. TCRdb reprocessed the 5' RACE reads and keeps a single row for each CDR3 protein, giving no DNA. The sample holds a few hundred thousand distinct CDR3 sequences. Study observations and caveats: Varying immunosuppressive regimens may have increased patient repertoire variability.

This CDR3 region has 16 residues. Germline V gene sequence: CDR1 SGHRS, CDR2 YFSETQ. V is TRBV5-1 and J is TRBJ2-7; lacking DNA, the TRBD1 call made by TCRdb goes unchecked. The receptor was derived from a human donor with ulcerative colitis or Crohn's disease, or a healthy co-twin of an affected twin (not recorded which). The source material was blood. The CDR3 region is CASSLTGQAATYEQYF.